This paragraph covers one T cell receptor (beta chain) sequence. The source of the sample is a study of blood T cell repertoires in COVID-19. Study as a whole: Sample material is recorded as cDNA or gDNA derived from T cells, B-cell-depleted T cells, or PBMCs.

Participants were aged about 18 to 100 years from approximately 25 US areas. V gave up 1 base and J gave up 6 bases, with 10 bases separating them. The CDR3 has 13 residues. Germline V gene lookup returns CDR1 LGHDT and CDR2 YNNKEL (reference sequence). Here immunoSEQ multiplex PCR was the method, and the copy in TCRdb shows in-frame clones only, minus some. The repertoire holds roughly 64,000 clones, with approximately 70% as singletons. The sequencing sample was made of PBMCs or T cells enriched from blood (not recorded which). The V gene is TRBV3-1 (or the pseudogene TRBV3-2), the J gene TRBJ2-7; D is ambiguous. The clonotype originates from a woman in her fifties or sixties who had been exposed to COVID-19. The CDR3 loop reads CASSQGSSSEQYF. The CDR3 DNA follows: TGTGCCAGCAGCCAAGGATCGAGTAGCGAGCAGTACTTC.